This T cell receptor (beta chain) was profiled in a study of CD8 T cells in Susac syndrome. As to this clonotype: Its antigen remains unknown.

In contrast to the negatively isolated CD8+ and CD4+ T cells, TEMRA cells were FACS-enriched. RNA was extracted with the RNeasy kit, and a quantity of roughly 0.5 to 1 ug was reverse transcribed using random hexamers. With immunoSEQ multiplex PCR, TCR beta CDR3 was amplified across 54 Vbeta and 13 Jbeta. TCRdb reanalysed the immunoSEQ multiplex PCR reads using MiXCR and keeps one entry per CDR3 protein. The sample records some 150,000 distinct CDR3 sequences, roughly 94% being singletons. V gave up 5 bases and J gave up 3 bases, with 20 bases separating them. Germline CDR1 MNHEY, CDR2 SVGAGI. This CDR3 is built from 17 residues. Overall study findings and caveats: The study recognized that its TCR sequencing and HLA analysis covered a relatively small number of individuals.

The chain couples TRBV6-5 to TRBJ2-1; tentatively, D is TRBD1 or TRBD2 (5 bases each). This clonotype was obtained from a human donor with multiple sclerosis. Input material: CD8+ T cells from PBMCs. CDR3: CASSPSMGTRRYNEQFF. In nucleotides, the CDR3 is TGTGCCAGCAGTCCCTCGATGGGGACCAGACGCTACAATGAGCAGTTCTTC.